This entry lists 10 T cell receptor beta chains sequenced from one sample in a study of CD8 T cells in ankylosing spondylitis. TCRdb re-called the 5' RACE reads with MiXCR, one entry per CDR3 protein. This repertoire shows roughly 250,000 distinct CDR3 sequences, approximately 10% found once; its top ten account for about 2.8%. The sequencing sample was made of blood, either unsorted or a sorted T cell fraction (not recorded which). All receptors derive from a male donor with ankylosing spondylitis or in good health (not recorded which).

This clonotype was counted at least ten times. CDR3 DNA sequence: TGTGCCAGAAGCTTGGCGGATGGAGGACACTACAATGAGCAGTTCTTC. Translating gives CARSLADGGHYNEQFF. The chain carries TRBV5-3 and TRBJ2-1; possibly TRBD1 or TRBD2 for D (5 bases each). TRBV5-3 is classed as an ORF, of uncertain function. The CDR3 totals 16 residues. V gave up 0 bases and J gave up 3 bases, with 13 bases separating them.

This clonotype was seen just once. The CDR3 coding sequence is TGTACCGGTTCGGGAGTCTCAGATACGCAGTATTTT. It translates to CTGSGVSDTQYF. The chain recombines TRBV7-2 with TRBJ2-3; weak D call: TRBD2 (6 bases). Germline-derived CDR1 and CDR2 are SGHTA and FQGNSA. The V end was cut by 11 bases, the J end by 4 bases, with 13 bases between. The CDR3 has 12 amino acids.

This clonotype has just a few counts. V usage is TRBV7-9 and J usage is TRBJ2-1; D is tentatively TRBD1 or TRBD2 (5 bases each). The CDR3 runs 15 residues. The germline V gene has CDR1 SEHNR and CDR2 FQNEAQ (reference sequence). Trimming stripped 0 bases from V and 6 bases from J, with 12 bases between. The CDR3 DNA reads as TGTGCCAGCAGCTTAGCCGGGACGCATGGCAATGAGCAGTTCTTC. It translates to CASSLAGTHGNEQFF.

The chain joins TRBV14 to TRBJ2-1; D uncertain. The CDR3 loop spans 15 amino acids. Germline V gene sequence: CDR1 SGHDN, CDR2 FVKESK. V was cut by 0 bases and J by 8 bases, with 14 bases left in between. The CDR3 sequence: CASSQDRWGGDEQFF. The DNA of the CDR3 is TGTGCCAGCAGCCAAGATAGATGGGGTGGAGATGAGCAGTTCTTC.

This clonotype was seen at least ten times. The V gene is TRBV3-1, the J gene TRBJ2-1; 9 bases are shared with TRBD1. The CDR3 is made up of 16 amino acids. The germline CDR1 and CDR2 sequences are LGHDT and YNNKEL (reference sequence). Germline trimming cut 0 bases from V and 4 bases from J; bases unmatched to any gene: 4. DNA for the CDR3: TGTGCCAGCAGCCAAGATGGGACAGGGACTTACAATGAGCAGTTCTTC. Translating it yields CASSQDGTGTYNEQFF.

The J gene is TRBJ2-4, the V gene TRBV7-9; perhaps TRBD1 as D (7 bases). The germline V gene has CDR1 SEHNR and CDR2 FQNEAQ (reference sequence). V lost 5 bases, J lost 16 bases, and 15 bases lay in between. The CDR3 is 11 residues long. The CDR3, as DNA: TGTGCCAGCAGCACGCGGGACAGAGCCTACTTC. Its protein is CASSTRDRAYF.

This clonotype has more than one count but fewer than ten. The J gene is TRBJ2-1, the V gene TRBV30, with 7 positions matching TRBD2. Per germline, CDR1 GTSNPN and CDR2 SVGIG (reference sequence). Trimming took 4 bases from V and 6 from J; bases not matched to a gene: 6. The CDR3 has 13 amino acids. This CDR3 reads CAWKGLAVNEQFF. The CDR3 region has the DNA TGTGCCTGGAAAGGGCTAGCGGTCAATGAGCAGTTCTTC. Looking up the rest from reference TRBV30 and TRBJ2-1 gives the full variable domain: SQTIHQWPATLVQPVGSPLSLECTVEGTSNPNLYWYRQAAGRGLQLLFYSVGIGQISSEVPQNLSASRPQDRQFILSSKKLLLSDSGFYLCAWKGLAVNEQFFGPGTRLTVL.

A remark on this clonotype: A clone one base away is much larger, so this may be a read error. V and J are TRBV5-1 and TRBJ2-7, with D maybe TRBD2 (6 bases). The germline CDR1 and CDR2 sequences are SGHRS and YFSETQ. The CDR3 is made up of 14 amino acids. CDR3 amino acids: CASSDPSASYAQYF. The CDR3 nucleotides are TGCGCCAGCAGCGATCCTAGCGCCTCCTACGCGCAGTACTTC.

A few counts support this clonotype. The rearrangement joins TRBV4-2 to TRBJ1-1; D not resolved. This CDR3 comprises 17 residues. Germline values: CDR1 LGHNA, CDR2 YNFKEQ. V was cut by 1 base and J by 6 bases, with 21 bases left in between. This chain's CDR3 is CASSQVSLRWMSAEAFF. The CDR3 DNA is TGTGCCAGCAGCCAAGTGTCGCTACGGTGGATGTCAGCTGAAGCTTTCTTT.

This clonotype was seen many times. The gene calls are TRBV12-3 or TRBV12-4 and TRBJ2-7, with D possibly matching TRBD2 (6 bases). The V end lost 0 bases, the J end lost 2 bases, and 8 bases lay between the germline ends. CDR3 length: 14 residues. The CDR3, as DNA: TGTGCCAGCAGTTTAGCCGGGGGTCCCTACGAGCAGTACTTC. Translation gives CASSLAGGPYEQYF.